Below, one T cell receptor (beta chain) is given with its context. Its target is not known. Some clones are missing from TCRdb's copy, which holds only in-frame ones; the method was immunoSEQ multiplex PCR. The sample lists about 64,000 clones, about 90% seen once, with under 13% in the top ten. The entry originates in a study of PD-1 blockade in classical Hodgkin lymphoma. Study conclusions and caveats: The drivers behind the repertoire differences, possibly disease activity or prior therapy, remain undefined. Whoever responded completely had baseline diversity much like that seen in newly diagnosed patients. Baseline TCR diversity was reportedly lower in newly diagnosed patients than in healthy donors. It was reported as lower still in relapsed/refractory patients.

The time point here: cycle 4 day 1 (C4D1), after five to seven weeks of nivolumab. Brentuximab vedotin exposure varied, and every patient relapsed after autologous stem cell transplantation. Each best response was a complete response, a partial response or progressive disease. Germline-derived CDR1 and CDR2 are SEHNR and FQNEAQ (reference sequence). Trimming at V came to 2 bases and at J to 6 bases, leaving 3 bases not matched to a gene. The length of the CDR3 is 13 residues. The sequence derives from a human donor with classical Hodgkin lymphoma. The sample in question was peripheral blood mononuclear cells (PBMCs), obtained before the fourth cycle of nivolumab. V usage is TRBV7-9 and J usage is TRBJ1-2; 7 nucleotides match TRBD1. Here the CDR3 reads CASSLTQGDGYTF. The CDR3 DNA reads as TGTGCCAGCAGCTTAACCCAGGGGGATGGCTACACCTTC. The full variable domain, its missing parts supplied by reference TRBV7-9 and TRBJ1-2, is DTGVSQNPRHKITKRGQNVTFRCDPISEHNRLYWYRQTLGQGPEFLTYFQNEAQLEKSRLLSDRFSAERPKGSFSTLEIQRTEQGDSAMYLCASSLTQGDGYTFGSGTRLTVV.